The subject of this entry is one TCR beta chain. Per the study methods: Reference gene primers were amplified, and this amplification served to estimate nucleated cell counts. Produced via immunoSEQ multiplex PCR; TCRdb's table is partial and in-frame only. That table is the source of V, J and clone size, and D and trimming were worked out from the DNA. The sample consists of over 200,000 clones, roughly 86% of them appearing once. These data belong to a study of blood T cell repertoires in COVID-19. Study information: Sites across the United States, Italy and Spain contributed samples from acute and convalescent COVID-19. PBMCs, B-cell-depleted T cells, or T cells were the source of the cDNA or gDNA that made up the material.

Germline values: CDR1 SGHTA, CDR2 FQGTGA. The CDR3 consists of 13 residues. Trimming stripped 0 bases from V and 7 bases from J, with 10 bases between. Sequencing used peripheral blood. The chain uses TRBV7-3 and TRBJ2-7, with D tentatively TRBD2 (6 bases). This receptor was taken from a man aged 35 to 55 who had recovered from COVID-19. As DNA, the CDR3 is TGTGCCAGCAGCTTAACTGGGGGGAAGGAGCAGTACTTC. It translates to CASSLTGGKEQYF.